These 20 T cell receptor beta chains came from one sample sequenced in a study of neurological immune-mediated disorders. TCRdb fed the 5' RACE reads into MiXCR, producing one record per CDR3 protein. The sample has some 41,000 distinct CDR3 sequences; around 2.5% are singletons. The sequencing input was PBMCs. The receptors were sampled from a man aged 25-45 years with multiple sclerosis.

This clonotype appeared many times. The chain uses TRBV5-5 and TRBJ2-7, with 7 bases fitting TRBD1. CDR1 is SGHKS, CDR2 YYEKEE, per germline (reference sequence). The CDR3 contains 16 residues. The V segment lost 4 bases and the J segment 0 bases; nucleotides outside the gene matches: 10. CDR3 protein: CASSQLTGMSSYEQYF. The DNA for the CDR3 is TGTGCCAGCAGCCAGTTGACAGGGATGAGCTCCTACGAGCAGTACTTC.

This clonotype was observed at least ten times. The junction departs from the called germline gene at one end, perhaps through a read error. This chain connects TRBV7-2 to TRBJ2-4; possibly TRBD1 or TRBD2 for D (6 bases each). Germline V lookup: CDR1 SGHTA, CDR2 FQGNSA. The CDR3 runs to 13 residues. As DNA, the CDR3 is TGTGCCAGCAGCCCTCGGACCCCGGGGGCCACACACTTC. Protein: CASSPRTPGATHF.

This clonotype was counted many times. The chain employs TRBV4-3 and TRBJ2-1, with a weak D call TRBD1 (6 bases). There are 18 residues in the CDR3. The V gene lost 1 base and the J gene lost 0 bases, with 16 bases spanning the gap. Germline V gene sequence: CDR1 LGHNA, CDR2 YSLEER. CDR3 sequence reads: CASSQGPGAPSSYNEQFF. In nucleotides, the CDR3 is TGCGCCAGCAGCCAAGGTCCAGGGGCCCCGAGCTCCTACAATGAGCAGTTCTTC.

This clonotype was picked up many times. CDR3 protein: CASSSGQGGVDTQYF. In DNA, the CDR3 is TGCGCCAGCAGCTCCGGACAGGGAGGAGTAGATACGCAGTATTTT. J is TRBJ2-3 and V is TRBV5-1; 8 positions agree with TRBD1. Per the germline V gene, CDR1 is SGHRS and CDR2 is YFSETQ. The trim removed 3 bases at V and 5 bases at J, leaving 8 bases unmatched. This CDR3 has 15 amino acids. Based on the CDR3 plus reference TRBV5-1 and TRBJ2-3, the full variable domain is KAGVTQTPRYLIKTRGQQVTLSCSPISGHRSVSWYQQTPGQGLQFLFEYFSETQRNKGNFPGRFSGRQFSNSRSEMNVSTLELGDSALYLCASSSGQGGVDTQYFGPGTRLTVL.

This clonotype was detected ten times or more. This rearrangement joins TRBV7-8 to TRBJ2-2, with D possibly being TRBD1 or TRBD2 (6 bases each). Germline values: CDR1 SGHVS, CDR2 FQNEAQ. The CDR3 covers 15 residues. Trimming took off 5 bases at V and 6 bases at J, with 16 bases between the two ends. CDR3 sequence: CASSPIGGGSGELFF. CDR3 DNA: TGTGCCAGCAGCCCCATAGGGGGAGGATCCGGGGAGCTGTTTTTT.

This clonotype has at least ten counts. The V and J genes are TRBV10-3 and TRBJ1-1; D might be TRBD1 (5 bases). The germline V gene has CDR1 ENHRY and CDR2 SYGVKD. The CDR3 covers 15 residues. V shed 3 bases and J shed 1 base, with 12 bases lying between them. DNA for the CDR3: TGTGCCATCAGTGATCTCGGTGGGACGAACACTGAAGCTTTCTTT. This codes for CAISDLGGTNTEAFF.

This clonotype was observed many times. The V gene is TRBV20-1, the J gene TRBJ2-7; D is ambiguous. The germline V gene encodes CDR1 DFQATT and CDR2 SNEGSKA (reference sequence). The V end was cut by 7 bases, the J end by 1 base, with 14 bases between. CDR3 length equals 13 residues. This CDR3 is CSVLKRLSYEQYF. For the CDR3, the DNA is TGCAGTGTCCTAAAACGCCTTTCCTACGAGCAGTACTTC.

Ten or more counts support this clonotype. This rearrangement joins TRBV28 to TRBJ1-3; D gene unclear. The germline V and J ends were trimmed by 5 bases and 0 bases, with 11 bases remaining between them. The CDR3 contains 15 residues. Per the germline V gene, CDR1 is MDHEN and CDR2 is SYDVKM. CDR3 nucleotides: TGTGCCAGCAGTCCCTATTCCAGCTCTGGAAACACCATATATTTT. Translated, it gives CASSPYSSSGNTIYF. The entire variable domain, with the rest obtained from reference TRBV28 and TRBJ1-3, is as follows: DVKVTQSSRYLVKRTGEKVFLECVQDMDHENMFWYRQDPGLGLRLIYFSYDVKMKEKGDIPEGYSVSREKKERFSLILESASTNQTSMYLCASSPYSSSGNTIYFGEGSWLTVV.

This clonotype showed up many times. The CDR3 nucleotides are TGCGCCAGCAGCCCGGGACAGGGGGCGGCTGGGGCCAACGTCCTGACTTTC. It is translated as CASSPGQGAAGANVLTF. This chain connects TRBV5-1 to TRBJ2-6; 12 nucleotides line up with TRBD1. V was clipped by 4 bases and J by 2 bases; unmatched bases: 4. This CDR3 has 17 amino acids. Germline CDR1 and CDR2: SGHRS and YFSETQ.

Regarding this clonotype: Since a much larger clone is just one base distant, this may be a read error. V gene TRBV20-1 combines with J gene TRBJ2-5; 7 nucleotides align to TRBD1. Germline loops: CDR1 DFQATT, CDR2 SNEGSKA (reference sequence). This CDR3 has 14 residues. V shed 0 bases and J 4 bases; nucleotides not matched to a gene: 5. CDR3 DNA: TGCAGTGCTAGAGACGGGACAGCGGCAGAGACCCAGTACTTC. It specifies CSARDGTAAETQYF.

This clonotype appeared many times. The gene calls are TRBV20-1 and TRBJ1-2, with a weak D call TRBD1 (5 bases). The CDR3 is 15 residues long. Trimming removed 5 bases from V and 1 base from J, with 17 bases in between. CDR1 and CDR2 (germline): DFQATT, SNEGSKA (reference sequence). CDR3 residues: CSAPHRGGHNYGYTF. The CDR3 DNA sequence: TGCAGTGCTCCCCACCGTGGGGGTCATAACTATGGCTACACCTTC.

This clonotype was seen at least ten times. The chain uses TRBV3-1 and TRBJ1-4; D unclear. This CDR3 has 13 amino acids. Trimming took off 4 bases at V and 2 bases at J, with 5 bases between the two ends. Germline CDR1 is LGHDT and CDR2 is YNNKEL (reference sequence). The CDR3 DNA reads TGTGCCAGCAGCCCCAGGACTAATGAAAAACTGTTTTTT. Amino acids: CASSPRTNEKLFF.

This clonotype has at least ten counts. The gene calls are TRBV15 and TRBJ2-7; tentative D call: TRBD2 (5 bases). There are 14 residues in the CDR3. The germline CDR1 and CDR2 sequences are LNHNV and YYDKDF (reference sequence). With 0 bases removed from V and 3 bases from J, the gap between germline ends came to 9 bases. The CDR3 spells CATSRDEDFYEQYF. The CDR3 bases are TGTGCCACCAGCAGAGATGAGGACTTCTACGAGCAGTACTTC.

This clonotype appeared many times. The chain links TRBV6-5 to TRBJ2-2; TRBD1 aligns across 10 bases. The trim removed 5 bases at V and 6 bases at J, leaving 9 bases unmatched. CDR1 and CDR2 from the germline V gene are MNHEY and SVGAGI. CDR3 length: 16 residues. The CDR3 region is CASSPVTGTGAGELFF. The CDR3 DNA follows: TGTGCCAGCAGTCCCGTCACCGGGACAGGGGCCGGGGAGCTGTTTTTT.

This clonotype was detected ten times or more. The chain recombines TRBV20-1 with TRBJ2-5, with D perhaps given as TRBD1 or TRBD2 (5 bases each). Trimming pared 0 bases from V and 7 bases from J, leaving 12 bases between. The germline V gene encodes CDR1 DFQATT and CDR2 SNEGSKA (reference sequence). The CDR3 consists of 13 residues. Here the CDR3 reads CSARDLPGRTQYF. In nucleotides, the CDR3 is TGCAGTGCTAGAGATCTCCCAGGGAGGACCCAGTACTTC.

This clonotype was picked up many times. The gene calls are TRBV5-1 and TRBJ2-7; maybe TRBD2 (6 bases). The CDR3 totals 15 residues. CDR1 SGHRS and CDR2 YFSETQ come from the germline V gene. Trimming left V 7 bases short and J 0 bases short, with 17 bases between. Here the CDR3 DNA reads TGCGCCAGCGCCCCCACCCCCGGGAGCTCCTACGAGCAGTACTTC. This sequence encodes CASAPTPGSSYEQYF.

This clonotype has a count of ten or more. The chain has TRBV5-1 and TRBJ2-2; D is perhaps TRBD2 (6 bases). Trimming shortened V by 1 base and J by 5 bases, and 18 bases separated the two germline ends. Per germline, CDR1 SGHRS and CDR2 YFSETQ. The length of the CDR3 is 17 residues. This CDR3 reads CASSLFQREGGTGELFF. The CDR3 DNA is TGCGCCAGCAGCTTGTTTCAGAGGGAAGGAGGGACCGGGGAGCTGTTTTTT.

This clonotype appeared many times. J is TRBJ1-2 and V is TRBV4-2; D perhaps matches TRBD1 (6 bases). V was cut by 0 bases and J by 4 bases, with 15 bases left in between. CDR3 length: 16 residues. Per germline, CDR1 LGHNA and CDR2 YNFKEQ. CDR3 sequence (DNA): TGTGCCAGCAGCCAAGAAGGTGGACAGCCTATCTATGGCTACACCTTC. Protein sequence: CASSQEGGQPIYGYTF.

This clonotype was seen many times. The chain employs TRBV14 and TRBJ2-1; the D is unclear. Per germline, CDR1 SGHDN and CDR2 FVKESK. The CDR3 spans 11 residues. V gave up 3 bases and J gave up 6 bases, with 3 bases separating them. The CDR3 reads CASSQFNEQFF. For the CDR3, the DNA is TGTGCCAGCAGCCAGTTCAATGAGCAGTTCTTC.

This clonotype showed up just a few times. This rearrangement joins TRBV13 to TRBJ1-2; TRBD1 matches at 7 bases. The CDR3 loop spans 16 amino acids. With 5 bases clipped from V and 4 bases from J, the junction kept 13 bases outside the gene matches. Germline CDR1 and CDR2: PRHDT and FYEKMQ (reference sequence). This CDR3 is CASSTGGGSSFYGYTF. The CDR3 DNA follows: TGTGCCAGCAGCACCGGAGGGGGCTCATCATTCTATGGCTACACCTTC.